Below are 22 T cell receptor beta chains sequenced from a single sample in a study of control samples from healthy donors and cancer patients. Profiling relied on immunoSEQ multiplex PCR, and the TCRdb table lists in-frame clones only, not all of them. The data hold approximately 87,000 clones, with about 88% observed a single time. The specimen was blood. The origin of the receptors is a woman in her fifties or sixties in good health.

This clone appeared a single time. The chain joins TRBV12-3 or TRBV12-4 to TRBJ2-1; D ambiguous. V lost 5 bases and J 12 bases, leaving 11 bases between the germline ends. The CDR3 is 11 residues long. The DNA for the CDR3 is TGTGCCAGCAGTCTGACCGGAAGGCAGTTCTTC. The encoded protein is CASSLTGRQFF.

J is TRBJ2-1 and V is TRBV9; D is undetermined. The CDR3 is 14 amino acids. Looked up from germline, CDR1 is SGDLS and CDR2 is YYNGEE. The V end was cut by 0 bases, the J end by 9 bases, with 13 bases between. The DNA for the CDR3 is TGTGCCAGCAGCGTAGAACGTGACCCCCGTGAGCAGTTCTTC. This sequence encodes CASSVERDPREQFF.

The chain is built from TRBV11-2 and TRBJ1-3; possible D gene TRBD1, 5 bases. CDR1 is SGHAT, CDR2 FQNNGV, per germline. Trimming cost V 7 bases and J 5 bases, with 15 bases left between them. This CDR3 is built from 14 residues. CDR3 sequence: CASTRARGRNTIYF. As DNA, the CDR3 is TGTGCCAGCACCCGGGCGAGGGGTAGAAACACCATATATTTT.

The genes are TRBV4-3 and TRBJ1-6, with 7 bases matching TRBD1. Germline V lookup: CDR1 LGHNA, CDR2 YSLEER. V lost 4 bases and J lost 7; bases outside the gene matches: 10. The CDR3 runs to 16 residues. This chain's CDR3 is CASSRSGDSLNSPLHF. CDR3 nucleotides: TGCGCCAGCAGCCGATCCGGGGACAGCCTCAATTCACCCCTCCACTTT.

This clone has ten or more counts. This chain uses TRBV5-8 with TRBJ2-1, with D perhaps matching TRBD2 (6 bases). Germline CDR1 reads SGHTS; CDR2 reads YDEGEE. The CDR3 runs 17 residues. The V and J ends lost 0 bases and 5 bases respectively, with 18 bases between them. The CDR3 reads CASSLAGTGRKNNEQFF. In DNA form, the CDR3 reads TGTGCCAGCAGCTTGGCCGGGACTGGGAGGAAAAACAATGAGCAGTTCTTC.

The chain has TRBV2 and TRBJ2-2; D may be TRBD1 (6 bases). The CDR3 runs to 13 residues. The germline gives CDR1 SNHLY, CDR2 FYNNEI. Between the trimmed V and J ends, which lost 6 bases and 5 bases, there was a span of 10 bases. The CDR3 coding sequence is TGTGCCAGCAGACCCGGACAGACCGGGGAGCTGTTTTTT. It is translated as CASRPGQTGELFF. The complete variable domain, with remaining parts taken from reference TRBV2 and TRBJ2-2, reads EPEVTQTPSHQVTQMGQEVILRCVPISNHLYFYWYRQILGQKVEFLVSFYNNEISEKSEIFDDQFSVERPDGSNFTLKIRSTKLEDSAMYFCASRPGQTGELFFGEGSRLTVL.

This rearrangement joins TRBV10-3 to TRBJ2-1; D perhaps matches TRBD2 (7 bases). V shed 9 bases and J shed 8 bases, with 20 bases lying between them. CDR1 ENHRY and CDR2 SYGVKD come from the germline V gene. The CDR3 is 14 residues long. As DNA, the CDR3 is TGTGCCATACTACGGGGAGGGGGGGCCGATGAGCAGTTCTTC. The encoded protein is CAILRGGGADEQFF.

The rearrangement uses TRBV16 and TRBJ1-6; D remains ambiguous. Germline lookup yields CDR1 KGHSY and CDR2 FQNENV. V dropped 1 base and J dropped 0 bases, with 10 bases sitting between them. The CDR3 consists of 17 residues. CDR3 in DNA: TGTGCCAGCAGCCAATTCGGCAGCAGCTCCTATAATTCACCCCTCCACTTT. The encoded protein is CASSQFGSSSYNSPLHF.

This clone was recorded once. Here the CDR3 DNA reads TGTGCCAGCAAACCCCAAAAAAGAGATGAAAAACTGTTTTTT. Translation: CASKPQKRDEKLFF. The chain joins TRBV6-5 to TRBJ1-4; no clear D. V was shortened by 7 bases and J by 6 bases, with 15 bases between the two germline ends. Germline CDR1 MNHEY, CDR2 SVGAGI. The length of the CDR3 is 14 residues.

This chain connects TRBV4-3 to TRBJ1-5; 7 positions agree with TRBD1. The germline V gene has CDR1 LGHNA and CDR2 YSLEER. The CDR3 extends over 14 amino acids. V lost 0 bases and J lost 9; bases outside the gene matches: 5. CDR3 amino acids: CASSQEGGGAPQHF. In DNA, the CDR3 is TGCGCCAGCAGCCAAGAAGGGGGCGGGGCGCCCCAGCATTTT.

This chain joins TRBV7-2 and TRBJ1-5; tentatively, D is TRBD1 (6 bases). Germline CDR1 and CDR2: SGHTA and FQGNSA. Trimming removed 1 base at V and 5 bases at J, with 12 bases between. The CDR3 has 15 residues. This CDR3 is CASSLVAGEDQPQHF. CDR3 coding DNA: TGTGCCAGCAGCTTAGTGGCAGGGGAGGATCAGCCCCAGCATTTT. The whole variable domain, filled in from reference TRBV7-2 and TRBJ1-5, reads GAGVSQSPSNKVTEKGKDVELRCDPISGHTALYWYRQSLGQGLEFLIYFQGNSAPDKSGLPSDRFSAERTGGSVSTLTIQRTQQEDSAVYLCASSLVAGEDQPQHFGDGTRLSIL.

The chain links TRBV9 to TRBJ1-5; 8 bases align to TRBD1. The CDR3 sequence is 14 residues long. Unmatched junction bases numbered 3, after V lost 0 bases and J lost 7 bases. Germline CDR1 and CDR2: SGDLS and YYNGEE. Here the CDR3 DNA reads TGTGCCAGCAGCGTAGAGGACAGGGCCCAGCCCCAGCATTTT. Its protein is CASSVEDRAQPQHF.

This chain uses TRBV29-1 with TRBJ1-1; D possibly corresponds to TRBD1 (5 bases). From germline, CDR1 is SQVTM and CDR2 ANQGSEA. V was clipped by 3 bases and J by 3 bases, with 11 bases between them. The CDR3 is made up of 13 amino acids. The CDR3 protein is CSVERGRDTEAFF. Here the CDR3 DNA reads TGCAGCGTTGAGCGGGGCAGGGACACTGAAGCTTTCTTT.

The chain has TRBV6-2 or TRBV6-3 and TRBJ2-5; no clear D. Germline V gene lookup returns CDR1 MNHEY and CDR2 SVGEGT. Trimming left V 5 bases short and J 0 bases short, with 4 bases between. The CDR3 extends over 12 amino acids. The chain's CDR3 is CASSHNQETQYF. CDR3 in DNA: TGTGCCAGCAGTCACAACCAAGAGACCCAGTACTTC.

This chain uses TRBV29-1 with TRBJ2-7; 7 nucleotides line up with TRBD1. CDR3 size: 12 residues. Germline loops: CDR1 SQVTM, CDR2 ANQGSEA. Trimming cost V 7 bases and J 3 bases; bases outside gene matches: 6. In DNA form, the CDR3 reads TGCAGCGCCTCGACAGGGAACTACGAGCAGTACTTC. Its protein product is CSASTGNYEQYF.

This chain links TRBV6-5 with TRBJ1-6, with no clear D. The CDR3 consists of 14 residues. Per germline, CDR1 MNHEY and CDR2 SVGAGI. The V and J ends lost 2 bases and 7 bases respectively, with 9 bases between them. The CDR3: CASSYGRTNSPLHF. The DNA of the CDR3 is TGTGCCAGCAGTTACGGGCGTACCAATTCACCCCTCCACTTT.

The chain joins TRBV7-2 to TRBJ2-3, with D possibly matching TRBD2 (6 bases). The CDR3 extends over 14 amino acids. Per germline, CDR1 SGHTA and CDR2 FQGNSA. Trimming removed 3 bases from V and 6 bases from J, with 13 bases in between. CDR3 coding DNA: TGTGCCAGCAGCTTGAGGCGCGGGACGGATACGCAGTATTTT. As protein: CASSLRRGTDTQYF.

J is TRBJ2-1 and V is TRBV7-8; no definite D call. The CDR3 runs 14 residues. V dropped 5 bases and J dropped 4 bases, with 12 bases sitting between them. The germline V gene has CDR1 SGHVS and CDR2 FQNEAQ. CDR3 sequence reads: CASSPTPRYNEQFF. For the CDR3, the DNA is TGTGCCAGCAGCCCGACCCCGAGGTACAATGAGCAGTTCTTC.

The J gene is TRBJ2-5, the V gene TRBV19; D ambiguous. Germline CDR1 reads LNHDA; CDR2 reads SQIVND (reference sequence). Trimming removed 5 bases at V and 5 bases at J, with 15 bases between. This CDR3 has 14 amino acids. CDR3 in DNA: TGTGCCAGTAGTCGCCCACCCGAGGTCGAGACCCAGTACTTC. Translation: CASSRPPEVETQYF.

J is TRBJ2-7 and V is TRBV6-2 or TRBV6-3; D is uncertain. The CDR3 is made up of 15 amino acids. Per the germline V gene, CDR1 is MNHEY and CDR2 is SVGEGT. Trimming stripped 0 bases from V and 2 bases from J, with 11 bases between. The CDR3 is CASSYSNGITYEQYF. The CDR3 nucleotides read TGTGCCAGCAGTTACTCGAATGGGATCACCTACGAGCAGTACTTC.

The genes are TRBV5-6 and TRBJ2-1; 12 bases line up with TRBD2. The V segment lost 3 bases and the J segment 6 bases; nucleotides outside the gene matches: 10. The CDR3 is made up of 17 amino acids. Germline V gene sequence: CDR1 SGHDT, CDR2 YYEEEE. CDR3 sequence: CASSWGDLGLAGNEQFF. Written as DNA, the CDR3 is TGTGCCAGCAGCTGGGGGGACCTGGGACTAGCGGGCAATGAGCAGTTCTTC.

The J gene is TRBJ1-1, the V gene TRBV28; D is undetermined. Germline CDR1 reads MDHEN; CDR2 reads SYDVKM. There are 14 residues in the CDR3. Trimming took 7 bases from V and 0 from J, leaving 12 bases between them. This chain's CDR3 is CASTLRVMNTEAFF. DNA of the CDR3: TGTGCCAGCACCTTACGGGTCATGAACACTGAAGCTTTCTTT.